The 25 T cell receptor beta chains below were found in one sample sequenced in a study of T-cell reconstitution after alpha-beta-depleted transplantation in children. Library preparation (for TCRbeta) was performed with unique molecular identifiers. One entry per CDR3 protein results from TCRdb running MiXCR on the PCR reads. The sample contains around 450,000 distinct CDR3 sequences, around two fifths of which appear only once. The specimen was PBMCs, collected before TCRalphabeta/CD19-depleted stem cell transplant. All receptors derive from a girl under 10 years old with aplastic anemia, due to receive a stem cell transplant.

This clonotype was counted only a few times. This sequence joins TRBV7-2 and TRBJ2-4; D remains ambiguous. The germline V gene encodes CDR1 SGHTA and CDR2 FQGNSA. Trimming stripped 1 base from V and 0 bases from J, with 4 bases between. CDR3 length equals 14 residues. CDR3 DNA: TGTGCCAGCAGCTTAGGAATAGCCAAAAACATTCAGTACTTC. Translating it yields CASSLGIAKNIQYF.

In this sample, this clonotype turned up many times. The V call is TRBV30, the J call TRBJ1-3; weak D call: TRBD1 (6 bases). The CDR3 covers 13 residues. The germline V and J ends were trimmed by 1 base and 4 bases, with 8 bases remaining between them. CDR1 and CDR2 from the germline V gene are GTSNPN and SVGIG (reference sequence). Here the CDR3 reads CAWSAGGGNTIYF. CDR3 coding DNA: TGTGCCTGGAGTGCCGGGGGCGGAAACACCATATATTTT.

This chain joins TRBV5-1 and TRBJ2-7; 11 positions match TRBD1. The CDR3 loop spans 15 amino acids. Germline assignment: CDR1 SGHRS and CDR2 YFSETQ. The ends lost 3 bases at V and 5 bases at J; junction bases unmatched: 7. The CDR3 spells CASSSPDRGQDEQYF. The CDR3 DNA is TGCGCCAGCAGCTCGCCGGACAGGGGGCAAGACGAGCAGTACTTC. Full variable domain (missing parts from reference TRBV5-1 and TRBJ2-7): KAGVTQTPRYLIKTRGQQVTLSCSPISGHRSVSWYQQTPGQGLQFLFEYFSETQRNKGNFPGRFSGRQFSNSRSEMNVSTLELGDSALYLCASSSPDRGQDEQYFGPGTRLTVT.

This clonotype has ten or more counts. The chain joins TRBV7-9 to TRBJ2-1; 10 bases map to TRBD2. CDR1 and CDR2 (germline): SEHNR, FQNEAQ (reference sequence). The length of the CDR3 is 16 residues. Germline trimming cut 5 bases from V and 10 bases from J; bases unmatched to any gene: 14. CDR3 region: CASSPRRSGRAVEQFF. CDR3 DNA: TGTGCCAGCAGCCCACGTAGGAGCGGGAGGGCCGTGGAGCAGTTCTTC.

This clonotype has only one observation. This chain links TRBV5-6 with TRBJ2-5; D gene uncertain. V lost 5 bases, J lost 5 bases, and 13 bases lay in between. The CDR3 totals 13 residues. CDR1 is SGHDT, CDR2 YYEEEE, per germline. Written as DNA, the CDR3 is TGTGCCAGCAGTAGCCCCGAGGATGAGACCCAGTACTTC. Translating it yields CASSSPEDETQYF.

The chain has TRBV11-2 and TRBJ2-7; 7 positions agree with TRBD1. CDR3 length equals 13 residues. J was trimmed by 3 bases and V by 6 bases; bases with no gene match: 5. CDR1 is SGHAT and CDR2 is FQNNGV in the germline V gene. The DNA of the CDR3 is TGTGCCAGCAGTCCGACAGGGATCTACGAGCAGTACTTC. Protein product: CASSPTGIYEQYF.

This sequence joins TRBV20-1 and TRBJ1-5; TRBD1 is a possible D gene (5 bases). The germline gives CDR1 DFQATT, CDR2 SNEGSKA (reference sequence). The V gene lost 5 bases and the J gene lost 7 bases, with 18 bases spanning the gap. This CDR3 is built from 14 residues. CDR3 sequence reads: CSALGGRAEQPQHF. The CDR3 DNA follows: TGCAGTGCTCTCGGCGGCAGGGCCGAACAGCCCCAGCATTTT.

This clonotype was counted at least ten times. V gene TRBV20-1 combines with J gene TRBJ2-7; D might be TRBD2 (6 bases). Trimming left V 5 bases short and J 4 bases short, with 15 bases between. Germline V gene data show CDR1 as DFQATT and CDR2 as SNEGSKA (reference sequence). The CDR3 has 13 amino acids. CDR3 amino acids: CSARLSGRYEQYF. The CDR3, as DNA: TGCAGTGCTCGACTTAGCGGAAGATACGAGCAGTACTTC.

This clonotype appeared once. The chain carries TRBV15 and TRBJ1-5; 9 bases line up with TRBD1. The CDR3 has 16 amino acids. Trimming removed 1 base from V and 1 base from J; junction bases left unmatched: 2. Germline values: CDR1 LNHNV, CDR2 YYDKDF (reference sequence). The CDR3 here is CATSRGDRESNQPQHF. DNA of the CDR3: TGTGCCACCAGCAGAGGGGACAGGGAAAGCAATCAGCCCCAGCATTTT.

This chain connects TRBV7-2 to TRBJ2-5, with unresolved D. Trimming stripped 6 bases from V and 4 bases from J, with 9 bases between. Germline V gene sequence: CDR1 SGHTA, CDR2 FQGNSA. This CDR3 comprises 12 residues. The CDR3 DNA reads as TGTGCCAGCAGACCTGCTCTAGAGACCCAGTACTTC. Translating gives CASRPALETQYF.

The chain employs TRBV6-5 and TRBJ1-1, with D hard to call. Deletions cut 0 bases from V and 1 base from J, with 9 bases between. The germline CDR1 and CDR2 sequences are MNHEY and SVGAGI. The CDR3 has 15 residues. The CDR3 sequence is CASSYSLSGNTEAFF. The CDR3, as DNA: TGTGCCAGCAGTTACTCGTTGTCGGGGAACACTGAAGCTTTCTTT.

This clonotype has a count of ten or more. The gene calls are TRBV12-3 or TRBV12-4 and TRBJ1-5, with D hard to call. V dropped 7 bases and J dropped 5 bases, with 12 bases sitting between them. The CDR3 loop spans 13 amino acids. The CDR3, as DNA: TGTGCCAGCACCGTTAGGAGAGATCAGCCCCAGCATTTT. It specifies CASTVRRDQPQHF.

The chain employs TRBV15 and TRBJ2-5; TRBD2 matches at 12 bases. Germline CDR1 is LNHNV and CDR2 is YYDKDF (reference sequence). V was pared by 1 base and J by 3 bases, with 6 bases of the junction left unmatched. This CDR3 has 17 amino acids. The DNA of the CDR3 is TGTGCCACCAGCAGAGTGGCTAGCGGGGGGGCCGAAGAGACCCAGTACTTC. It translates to CATSRVASGGAEETQYF.

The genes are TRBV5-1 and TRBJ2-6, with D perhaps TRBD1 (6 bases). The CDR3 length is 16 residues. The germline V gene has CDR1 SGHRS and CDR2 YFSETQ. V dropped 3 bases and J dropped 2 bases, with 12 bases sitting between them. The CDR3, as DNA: TGCGCCAGCAGCTCCGGGACACGGGCTGGGGCCAACGTCCTGACTTTC. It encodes CASSSGTRAGANVLTF.

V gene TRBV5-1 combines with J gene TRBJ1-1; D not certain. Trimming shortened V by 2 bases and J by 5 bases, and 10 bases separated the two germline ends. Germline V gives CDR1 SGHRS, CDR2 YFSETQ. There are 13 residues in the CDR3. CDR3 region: CASSFAGGTEAFF. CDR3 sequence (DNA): TGCGCCAGCAGCTTCGCGGGAGGAACTGAAGCTTTCTTT.

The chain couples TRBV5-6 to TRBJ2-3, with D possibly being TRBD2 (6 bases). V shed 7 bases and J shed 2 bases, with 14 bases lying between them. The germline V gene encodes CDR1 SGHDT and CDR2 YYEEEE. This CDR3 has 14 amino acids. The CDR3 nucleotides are TGTGCCAGCGGAGTAGCGGAGAACACAGATACGCAGTATTTT. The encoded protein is CASGVAENTDTQYF.

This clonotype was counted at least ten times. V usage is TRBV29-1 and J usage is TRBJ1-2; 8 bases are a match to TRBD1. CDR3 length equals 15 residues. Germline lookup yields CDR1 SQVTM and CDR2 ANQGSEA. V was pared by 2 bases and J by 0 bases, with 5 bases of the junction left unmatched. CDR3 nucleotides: TGCAGCGTTGAAAGCCGGACAGGGACTAACTATGGCTACACCTTC. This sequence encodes CSVESRTGTNYGYTF.

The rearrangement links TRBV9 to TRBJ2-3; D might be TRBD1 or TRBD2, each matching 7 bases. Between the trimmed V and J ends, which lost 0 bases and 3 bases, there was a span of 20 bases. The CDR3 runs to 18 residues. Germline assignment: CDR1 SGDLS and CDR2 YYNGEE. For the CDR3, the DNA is TGTGCCAGCAGCGTAGAGGGGGGGGACAGCATACTTACAGATACGCAGTATTTT. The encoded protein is CASSVEGGDSILTDTQYF.

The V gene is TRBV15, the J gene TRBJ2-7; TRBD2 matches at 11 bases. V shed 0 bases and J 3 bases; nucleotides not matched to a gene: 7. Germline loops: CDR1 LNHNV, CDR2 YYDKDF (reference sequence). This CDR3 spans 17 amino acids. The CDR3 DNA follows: TGTGCCACCAGCAGAGACCCACGACTAGCGGGACACTACGAGCAGTACTTC. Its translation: CATSRDPRLAGHYEQYF.

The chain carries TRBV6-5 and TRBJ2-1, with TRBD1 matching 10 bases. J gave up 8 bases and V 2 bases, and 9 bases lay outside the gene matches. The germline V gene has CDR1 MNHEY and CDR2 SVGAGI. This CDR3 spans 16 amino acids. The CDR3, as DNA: TGTGCCAGCAGTTACCCTTCTGGACAGGGGGATTATGAGCAGTTCTTC. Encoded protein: CASSYPSGQGDYEQFF.

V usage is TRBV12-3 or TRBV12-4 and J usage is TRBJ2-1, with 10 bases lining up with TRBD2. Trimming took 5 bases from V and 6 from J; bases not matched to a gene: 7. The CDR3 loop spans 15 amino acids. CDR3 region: CASSIIAGGLNEQFF. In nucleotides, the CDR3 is TGTGCCAGCAGTATAATAGCGGGAGGACTCAATGAGCAGTTCTTC.

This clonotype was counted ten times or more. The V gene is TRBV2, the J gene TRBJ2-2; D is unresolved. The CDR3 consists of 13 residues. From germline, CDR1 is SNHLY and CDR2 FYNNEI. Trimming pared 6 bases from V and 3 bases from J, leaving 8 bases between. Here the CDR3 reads CASRPAHTGELFF. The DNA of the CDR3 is TGTGCCAGCAGGCCAGCGCACACCGGGGAGCTGTTTTTT. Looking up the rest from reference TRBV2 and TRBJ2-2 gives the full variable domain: EPEVTQTPSHQVTQMGQEVILRCVPISNHLYFYWYRQILGQKVEFLVSFYNNEISEKSEIFDDQFSVERPDGSNFTLKIRSTKLEDSAMYFCASRPAHTGELFFGEGSRLTVL.

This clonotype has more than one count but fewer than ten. The CDR3 bases are TGTGCCAGCAGTCTCAGGTCCCGGGATGAGCAGTTCTTC. As protein: CASSLRSRDEQFF. The chain recombines TRBV6-1 with TRBJ2-1; D is uncertain. Trimming took 5 bases from V and 8 from J, leaving 13 bases between them. The CDR3 sequence is 13 residues long. CDR1 and CDR2 from the germline V gene are MNHNS and SASEGT.

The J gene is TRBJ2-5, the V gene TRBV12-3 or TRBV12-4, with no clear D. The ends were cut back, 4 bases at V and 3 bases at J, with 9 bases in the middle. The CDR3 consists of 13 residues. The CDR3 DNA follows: TGTGCCAGCAGTTCCGGATTGAAAGAGACCCAGTACTTC. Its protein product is CASSSGLKETQYF.

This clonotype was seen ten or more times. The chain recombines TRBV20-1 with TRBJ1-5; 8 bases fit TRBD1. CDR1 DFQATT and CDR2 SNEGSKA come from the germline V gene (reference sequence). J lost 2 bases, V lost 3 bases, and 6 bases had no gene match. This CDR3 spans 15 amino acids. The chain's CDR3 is CSASHQGAGNQPQHF. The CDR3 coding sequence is TGCAGTGCTAGCCACCAGGGGGCCGGCAATCAGCCCCAGCATTTT.